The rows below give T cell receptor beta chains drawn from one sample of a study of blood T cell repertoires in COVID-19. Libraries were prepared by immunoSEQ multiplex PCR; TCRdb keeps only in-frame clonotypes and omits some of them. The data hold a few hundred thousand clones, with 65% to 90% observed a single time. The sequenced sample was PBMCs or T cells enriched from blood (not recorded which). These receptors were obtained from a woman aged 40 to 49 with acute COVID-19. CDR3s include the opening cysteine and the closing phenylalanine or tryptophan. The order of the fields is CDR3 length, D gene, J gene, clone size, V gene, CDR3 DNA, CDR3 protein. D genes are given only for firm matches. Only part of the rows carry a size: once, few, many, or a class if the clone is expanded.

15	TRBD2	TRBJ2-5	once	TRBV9	TGTGCCAGCAGCGTAACCGGCGGGAGGGGGGAGACCCAGTACTTC	CASSVTGGRGETQYF
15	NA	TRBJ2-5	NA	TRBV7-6	TGTGCCAGCAGCATCACAGGGATGGGGCAAGAGACCCAGTACTTC	CASSITGMGQETQYF
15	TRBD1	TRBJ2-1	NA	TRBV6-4	TGTGCCAGCAGTGACGACAGGGGGTCCTACAATGAGCAGTTCTTC	CASSDDRGSYNEQFF
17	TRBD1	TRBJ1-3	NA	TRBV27	TGTGCCACTCAGCGGGCGCCGGGACAGGGCTCTGGAAACACCATATATTTT	CATQRAPGQGSGNTIYF
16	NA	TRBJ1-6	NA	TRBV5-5	TGTGCCAGCAGCCCGCTTGACAGGTTTTATAATTCACCCCTCCACTTT	CASSPLDRFYNSPLHF
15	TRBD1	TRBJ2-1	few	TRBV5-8	TGTGCCAGCAGTCGGACAGGGGGAGGGTACAATGAGCAGTTCTTC	CASSRTGGGYNEQFF
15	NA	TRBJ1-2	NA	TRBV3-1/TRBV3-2	TGTGCCAGCAGCCAAGCTGGGGCGGCCGTCTATGGCTACACCTTC	CASSQAGAAVYGYTF
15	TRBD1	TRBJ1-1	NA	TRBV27	TGTGCCAGCTTCCGGGACAGCCAATTGAACACTGAAGCTTTCTTT	CASFRDSQLNTEAFF
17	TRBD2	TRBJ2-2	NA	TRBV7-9	TGTGCCAGCAGCCCCCACCCTAGCGGGAGGAGGCCCGGGGAGCTGTTTTTT	CASSPHPSGRRPGELFF
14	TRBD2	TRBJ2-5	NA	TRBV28	TGTGCCAGCAGTTTGCCCAGCGGGAAAGAGACCCAGTACTTC	CASSLPSGKETQYF
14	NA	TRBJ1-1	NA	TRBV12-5	TGTGCTAGTGGTCTCCCCCCCATTACGGCTGAAGCTTTCTTT	CASGLPPITAEAFF
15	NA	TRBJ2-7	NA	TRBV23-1	TGCGCCAGCAGTCAATCGCAGGAAGAAACCTACGAGCAGTACTTC	CASSQSQEETYEQYF
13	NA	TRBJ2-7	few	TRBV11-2	TGTGCCAGCAGCTTAGGGTTGGAGAGCGAGCAGTACTTC	CASSLGLESEQYF
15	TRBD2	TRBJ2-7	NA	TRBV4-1	TGCGCCAGCAGCCAAGGGATAGGGGTAGCGGGTGAGCAGTACTTC	CASSQGIGVAGEQYF
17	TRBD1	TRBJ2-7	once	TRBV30	TGTGCCTGGGGTTCCGGGACAGGGGAGAGGACGGCCTACGAGCAGTACTTC	CAWGSGTGERTAYEQYF
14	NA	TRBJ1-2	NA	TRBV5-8	TGTGCCAGCAGCATCCACAGGGAAAACGGGCGCTACACCTTC	CASSIHRENGRYTF
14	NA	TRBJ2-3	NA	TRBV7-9	TGTGCCAGCAGCCACCGACTATACACAGATACGCAGTATTTT	CASSHRLYTDTQYF
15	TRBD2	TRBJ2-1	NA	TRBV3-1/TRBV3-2	TGTGCCAGCAGCCAATTGGCTAGCGGGACGAATGAGCAGTTCTTC	CASSQLASGTNEQFF
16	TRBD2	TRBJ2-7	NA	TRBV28	TGTGCCAGCAGTCATAGCGGAGTAGCGGGAGCTGGTGAGCAGTACTTC	CASSHSGVAGAGEQYF
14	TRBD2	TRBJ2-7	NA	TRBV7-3	TGTGCCAGCAGCTTTGATAGCGGGACGGGTGAGCAGTACTTC	CASSFDSGTGEQYF
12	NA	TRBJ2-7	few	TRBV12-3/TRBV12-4	TGTGCCAGCAGTAGAGGGTATTCCGAGCAGTACTTC	CASSRGYSEQYF
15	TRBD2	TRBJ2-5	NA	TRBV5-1	TGCGCCAGCAGCTTGGGGGGACTAGAGGAAGAGACCCAGTACTTC	CASSLGGLEEETQYF
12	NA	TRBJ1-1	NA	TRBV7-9	TGCGCCAGCAGCCTTACACACACTGAAGCTTTCTTT	CASSLTHTEAFF
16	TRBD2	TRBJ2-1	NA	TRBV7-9	TGTGCCAGCAGCTCCGGGACTAGTAAGTCCTACAATGAGCAGTTCTTC	CASSSGTSKSYNEQFF
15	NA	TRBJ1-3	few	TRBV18	TGTGCCAGCTCACCAATCCCAGACTCTGGAAACACCATATATTTT	CASSPIPDSGNTIYF
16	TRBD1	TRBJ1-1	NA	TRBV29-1	TGCAGCGTTCGGAAAGAACCTCAGGGGGTGGGCACTGAAGCTTTCTTT	CSVRKEPQGVGTEAFF
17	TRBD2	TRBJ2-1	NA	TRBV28	TGTGCCAGCAGCCCAGGGGCTAGCGGGAGGAGGGGCAATGAGCAGTTCTTC	CASSPGASGRRGNEQFF
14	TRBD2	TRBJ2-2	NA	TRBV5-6	TGTGCCAGCAGCCGGGGACTAGTGGACGGGGAGCTGTTTTTT	CASSRGLVDGELFF
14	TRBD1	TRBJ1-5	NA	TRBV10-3	TGTGCCATCAGTGCGACAGGGGGTGATCAGCCCCAGCATTTT	CAISATGGDQPQHF
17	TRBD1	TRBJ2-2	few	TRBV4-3	TGCGCCAGCAGCCAGGCCCGGGGACAGGGGTTCACCGGGGAGCTGTTTTTT	CASSQARGQGFTGELFF
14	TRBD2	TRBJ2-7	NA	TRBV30	TGTGCCTGGAGTGTAACGGGGGGACCCTACGAGCAGTACTTC	CAWSVTGGPYEQYF
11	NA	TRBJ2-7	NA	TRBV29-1	TGCAGCGTTGGAGACTCGGGCGAGCAGTACTTC	CSVGDSGEQYF
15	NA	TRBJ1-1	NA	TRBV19	TGTGCCAGTACCGCTTACATAGGGGGGGACACTGAAGCTTTCTTT	CASTAYIGGDTEAFF
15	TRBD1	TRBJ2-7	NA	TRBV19	TGTGCCAGTAGTAGGCCCGGACAGGGGATAGTCGAGCAGTACTTC	CASSRPGQGIVEQYF
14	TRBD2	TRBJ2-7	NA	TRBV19	TGTGCCAGTAGTCCAGGGACTAGAGGGTACGAGCAGTACTTC	CASSPGTRGYEQYF
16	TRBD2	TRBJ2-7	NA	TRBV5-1	TGCGCCAGCAACCCAGGACTAGCGGTCCTTGGGTACGAGCAGTACTTC	CASNPGLAVLGYEQYF
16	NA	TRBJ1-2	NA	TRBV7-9	TGTGCCAGCAGCTTTCCCCCCGGAGGGGTCGACTATGGCTACACCTTC	CASSFPPGGVDYGYTF
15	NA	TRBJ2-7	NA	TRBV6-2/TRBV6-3	TGTGCCAGCAGTTCGAGGGACTCTATAAACTACGAGCAGTACTTC	CASSSRDSINYEQYF
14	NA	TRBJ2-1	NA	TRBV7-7	TGTGCCAGCAGCCCCGGGACACTTCGCAATGAGCAGTTCTTC	CASSPGTLRNEQFF
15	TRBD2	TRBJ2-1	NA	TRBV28	TGTGCCAGCAGCCCGCTAGCGGAAGCGGGCAATGAGCAGTTCTTC	CASSPLAEAGNEQFF
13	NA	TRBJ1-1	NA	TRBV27	TGTGCCAGCAGTAGAACCCCAGAAACTGAAGCTTTCTTT	CASSRTPETEAFF
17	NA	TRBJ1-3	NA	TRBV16	TGTGCCAGCAGCCAAGGACATCGCTCACAATCTGGAAACACCATATATTTT	CASSQGHRSQSGNTIYF
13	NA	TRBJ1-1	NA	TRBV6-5	TGTGCCAGCAGTTTCACAGGGAGCACTGAAGCTTTCTTT	CASSFTGSTEAFF
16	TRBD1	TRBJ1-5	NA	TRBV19	TGTGCCAGTACCCCTCGACAGGGAAGGACCGATCAGCCCCAGCATTTT	CASTPRQGRTDQPQHF
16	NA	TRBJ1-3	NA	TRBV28	TGTGCCAGCAGTTTATTCGGACAGCACTCTGGAAACACCATATATTTT	CASSLFGQHSGNTIYF
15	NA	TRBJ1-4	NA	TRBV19	TGTGCCAGTAGTATTGGGACTGAATTAGGTGAAAAACTGTTTTTT	CASSIGTELGEKLFF
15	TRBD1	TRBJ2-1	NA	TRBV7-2	TGTGCCAGCAGCACCCCGGGACAGCTCTACAATGAGCAGTTCTTC	CASSTPGQLYNEQFF
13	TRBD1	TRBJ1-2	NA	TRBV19	TGTGCCAGTAGTATGGACAGGAACTATGGCTACACCTTC	CASSMDRNYGYTF
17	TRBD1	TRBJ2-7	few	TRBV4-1	TGCGCCAGCAGCCAAGAAGCGGGACAGGGCTACTCCTACGAGCAGTACTTC	CASSQEAGQGYSYEQYF
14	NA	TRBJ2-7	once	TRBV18	TGTGCCAGCTCACCACAGCCGTCCCCCTACGAGCAGTACTTC	CASSPQPSPYEQYF
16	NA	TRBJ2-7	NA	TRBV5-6	TGTGCCAGCAGCTTGCAAGCCTTGGAGGGCTCCTACGAGCAGTACTTC	CASSLQALEGSYEQYF
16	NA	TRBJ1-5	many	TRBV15	TGTGCCACCAGCGCCTCTCCCAGGGGAGGCAATCAGCCCCAGCATTTT	CATSASPRGGNQPQHF
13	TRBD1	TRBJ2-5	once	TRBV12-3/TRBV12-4	TGTGCCAGCAGTTTACAGGGGGCAGAGACCCAGTACTTC	CASSLQGAETQYF
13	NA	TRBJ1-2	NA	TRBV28	TGTGCCAGCAGTTCCACAGGGCCATATGGCTACACCTTC	CASSSTGPYGYTF
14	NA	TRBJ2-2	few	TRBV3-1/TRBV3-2	TGTGCCAGCAGCCCCTCAACTCGAACCGGGGAGCTGTTTTTT	CASSPSTRTGELFF
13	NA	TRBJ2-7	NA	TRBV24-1	TGTGCCACCAGTGATACCGCGGTGCGCGAGCAGTACTTC	CATSDTAVREQYF
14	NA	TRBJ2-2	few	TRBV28	TGTGCCAGCAGTTTAGGGGGCGGTGCCGGGGAGCTGTTTTTT	CASSLGGGAGELFF
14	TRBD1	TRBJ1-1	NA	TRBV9	TGTGCCAGCAGCGTAGACGGGACAGGACCCGAAGCTTTCTTT	CASSVDGTGPEAFF
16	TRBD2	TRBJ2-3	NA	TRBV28	TGTGCCAGCAGTTCTCCAGCGGGAGGGGAGAAGGATACGCAGTATTTT	CASSSPAGGEKDTQYF
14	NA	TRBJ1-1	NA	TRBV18	TGTGCCAGCTCACTAACCGAACCGGGAACTGAAGCTTTCTTT	CASSLTEPGTEAFF